This record covers a single T cell receptor (beta chain). The target antigen is unknown. At one boundary the junction diverges from the germline segment, which might be a read error. This entry comes from a study of blood T cells in healthy people across ages. Overall study results and limits: Bulk PBMC profiling left naive and antigen-experienced comparisons inconclusive.

The authors isolated at least 6 million PBMCs per sample. Germline V gene sequence: CDR1 SQVTM, CDR2 ANQGSEA. The CDR3 loop spans 13 amino acids. Then a second PCR, running roughly 7 to 11 cycles, was carried out with a sample-barcoded 5' primer and a J-beta primer mix. MiXCR, applied by TCRdb to the 5' RACE reads, yields one record per CDR3 protein. The sample includes roughly 800,000 distinct CDR3 sequences, about three fifths of them seen just once. This receptor was taken from a man aged 25 to 40 in good health. The chain couples TRBV29-1 to TRBJ2-5, with 11 bases fitting TRBD1. The last part of the DNA fits TRBJ2-7 better; the J call may be wrong. What was sequenced was blood. The CDR3, as DNA: TGCAGCGGTGAAGCGGACAGGGGGCTCGAGCAGTACTTC. Translating gives CSGEADRGLEQYF.